Each of the 12 T cell receptor beta chains below was sequenced from the same sample in a study of blood T cell repertoires in COVID-19. The method was immunoSEQ multiplex PCR; TCRdb's version includes in-frame clones alone and lacks a portion of them. This table holds roughly 240,000 clones, approximately 86% found once. The specimen sequenced was peripheral blood. Receptor source: a woman between 55 and 75 years old who had recovered from COVID-19.

This chain uses TRBV29-1 with TRBJ2-5; D perhaps matches TRBD2 (7 bases). The CDR3 is made up of 13 amino acids. From germline, CDR1 is SQVTM and CDR2 ANQGSEA. The ends were cut back, 3 bases at V and 3 bases at J, with 11 bases in the middle. For the CDR3, the DNA is TGCAGCGTTGATGCGGGGGCCGAAGAGACCCAGTACTTC. Translation gives CSVDAGAEETQYF.

This clone occurred once. The chain employs TRBV28 and TRBJ2-7; no firm D call. Germline V lookup: CDR1 MDHEN, CDR2 SYDVKM. The CDR3 loop spans 15 amino acids. V lost 7 bases and J lost 2, with 18 bases in between. This CDR3 is CASNLSTQPPYEQYF. CDR3 sequence (DNA): TGTGCCAGCAATCTCAGTACCCAACCCCCCTACGAGCAGTACTTC.

In nucleotides, the CDR3 is TGTGCCATCAGTGAGTCGACAGGGGAGGGTAGCTACACCTTC. This gives the protein CAISESTGEGSYTF. The chain has TRBV10-3 and TRBJ1-2; 8 bases align to TRBD1. The CDR3 length is 14 residues. V lost 0 bases to trimming and J lost 9 bases; unmatched junction nucleotides: 6. Germline values: CDR1 ENHRY, CDR2 SYGVKD.

The rearrangement links TRBV2 to TRBJ1-5, with no clear D. Germline V gene lookup returns CDR1 SNHLY and CDR2 FYNNEI. Trimming stripped 3 bases from V and 4 bases from J, with 10 bases between. This CDR3 spans 14 amino acids. The CDR3 DNA follows: TGTGCCAGCAGTGATCGGCGGAGGAATCAGCCCCAGCATTTT. Translated: CASSDRRRNQPQHF.

Here the CDR3 reads CASSQGGTQYF. CDR3 bases: TGTGCCAGCAGCCAAGGCGGTACGCAGTATTTT. V usage is TRBV3-1 (or the pseudogene TRBV3-2) and J usage is TRBJ2-3; D unclear. V was cut by 1 base and J by 8 bases, with 4 bases left in between. Germline V gene sequence: CDR1 LGHDT, CDR2 YNNKEL (reference sequence). The CDR3 extends over 11 amino acids.

This chain links TRBV6-5 with TRBJ2-7; 8 bases line up with TRBD2. The CDR3 runs to 12 residues. V gave up 7 bases and J gave up 4 bases; unmatched junction bases: 3. Germline V CDR1 and CDR2: MNHEY, SVGAGI. In nucleotides, the CDR3 is TGTGCCAGCACCCGGGGGGGGTACGAGCAGTACTTC. Amino acids: CASTRGGYEQYF.

The chain links TRBV28 to TRBJ1-3; TRBD1 matches 8 bases. The CDR3 is 15 residues long. V dropped 7 bases and J dropped 4; count of bases not matched to a gene: 9. Germline V CDR1 and CDR2: MDHEN, SYDVKM. The CDR3 is CASTDRGSRGNTIYF. The DNA for the CDR3 is TGTGCCAGCACCGACAGGGGATCGAGGGGAAACACCATATATTTT.

The rearrangement joins TRBV18 to TRBJ1-5, with 7 bases lining up with TRBD1. Germline loops: CDR1 KGHSH, CDR2 LQKENI. The CDR3 spans 18 residues. Trimming took 6 bases from V and 1 from J; bases not matched to a gene: 15. In DNA form, the CDR3 reads TGTGCCAGCTCCCCGCGGCCTCAGGGACAGACAAGCAATCAGCCCCAGCATTTT. It yields the protein CASSPRPQGQTSNQPQHF.

CDR3 region: CASSVTGGYHEQYF. Written as DNA, the CDR3 is TGTGCCAGCAGTGTGACAGGGGGCTACCACGAGCAGTACTTC. The chain is built from TRBV28 and TRBJ2-7, with 10 nucleotides matching TRBD1. The CDR3 is made up of 14 amino acids. CDR1 and CDR2 (germline): MDHEN, SYDVKM. V lost 5 bases, J lost 5 bases, and 6 bases stayed unmatched.

The genes are TRBV4-2 and TRBJ2-2; TRBD2 agrees at 7 bases. The germline V gene has CDR1 LGHNA and CDR2 YNFKEQ. Trimming at V came to 0 bases and at J to 13 bases, leaving 8 bases not matched to a gene. The CDR3 is 14 residues long. CDR3 region: CASSQDFGGMGLFF. The CDR3 nucleotides are TGTGCCAGCAGCCAAGATTTCGGGGGGATGGGGCTGTTTTTT.

V usage is TRBV5-1 and J usage is TRBJ2-4, with 7 bases fitting TRBD1. From germline, CDR1 is SGHRS and CDR2 YFSETQ. This CDR3 has 15 amino acids. Trimming at V came to 4 bases and at J to 8 bases, leaving 12 bases not matched to a gene. The CDR3 is CASSTGQAGSDIQYF. The CDR3 DNA reads TGCGCCAGCAGCACCGGACAGGCTGGGTCGGACATTCAGTACTTC.

The V and J genes are TRBV15 and TRBJ2-7, with 9 bases aligning to TRBD1. CDR1 is LNHNV, CDR2 YYDKDF, per germline (reference sequence). V was clipped by 7 bases and J by 6 bases; unmatched bases: 10. CDR3 length equals 14 residues. CDR3 sequence: CATTLEGQGIEQYF. CDR3 DNA sequence: TGTGCCACCACCCTCGAGGGACAGGGTATCGAGCAGTACTTC.